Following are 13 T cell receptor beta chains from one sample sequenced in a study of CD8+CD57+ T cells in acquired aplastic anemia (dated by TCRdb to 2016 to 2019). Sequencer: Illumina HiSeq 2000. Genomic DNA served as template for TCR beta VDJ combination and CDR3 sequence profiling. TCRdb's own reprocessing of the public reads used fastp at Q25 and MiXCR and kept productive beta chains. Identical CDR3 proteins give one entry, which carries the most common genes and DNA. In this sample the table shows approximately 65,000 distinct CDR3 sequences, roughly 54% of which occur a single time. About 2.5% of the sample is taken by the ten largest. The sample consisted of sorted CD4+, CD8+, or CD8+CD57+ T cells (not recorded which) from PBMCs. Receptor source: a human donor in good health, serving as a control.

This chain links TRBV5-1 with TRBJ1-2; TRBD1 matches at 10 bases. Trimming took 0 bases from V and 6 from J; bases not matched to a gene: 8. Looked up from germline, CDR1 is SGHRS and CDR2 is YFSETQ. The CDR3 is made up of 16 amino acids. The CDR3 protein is CASSLGGTGAYDGYTF. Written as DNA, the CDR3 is TGCGCCAGCAGCTTGGGTGGGACAGGGGCTTACGATGGCTACACCTTC.

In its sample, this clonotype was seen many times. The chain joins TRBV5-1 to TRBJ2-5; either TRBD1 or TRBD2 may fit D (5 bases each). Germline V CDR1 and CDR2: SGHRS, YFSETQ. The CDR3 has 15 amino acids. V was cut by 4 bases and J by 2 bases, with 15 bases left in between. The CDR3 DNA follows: TGCGCCAGCAGCCAACTAGGGGTAGATCAAGAGACCCAGTACTTC. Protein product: CASSQLGVDQETQYF.

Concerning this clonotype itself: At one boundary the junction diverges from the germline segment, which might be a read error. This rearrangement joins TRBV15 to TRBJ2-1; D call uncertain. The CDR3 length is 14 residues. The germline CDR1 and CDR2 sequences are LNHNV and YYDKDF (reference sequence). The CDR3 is CATSRDQERSERFF. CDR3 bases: TGTGCCACCAGCAGAGATCAAGAGCGTTCTGAGCGGTTCTTC.

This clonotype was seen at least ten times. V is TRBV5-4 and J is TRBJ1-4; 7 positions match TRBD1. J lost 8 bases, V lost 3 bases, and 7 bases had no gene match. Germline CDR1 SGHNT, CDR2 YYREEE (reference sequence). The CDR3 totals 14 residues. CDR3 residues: CASSWGGGGEKLFF. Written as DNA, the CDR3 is TGTGCCAGCAGCTGGGGGGGAGGGGGCGAAAAACTGTTTTTT.

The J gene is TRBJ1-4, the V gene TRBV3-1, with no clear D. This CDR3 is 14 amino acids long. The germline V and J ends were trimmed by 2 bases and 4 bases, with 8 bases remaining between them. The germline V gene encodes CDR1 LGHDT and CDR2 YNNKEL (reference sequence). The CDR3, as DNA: TGTGCCAGCAGCCAACGGCAGCTTAATGAAAAACTGTTTTTT. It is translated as CASSQRQLNEKLFF. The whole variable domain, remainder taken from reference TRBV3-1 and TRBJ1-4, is DTAVSQTPKYLVTQMGNDKSIKCEQNLGHDTMYWYKQDSKKFLKIMFSYNNKELIINETVPNRFSPKSPDKAHLNLHINSLELGDSAVYFCASSQRQLNEKLFFGSGTQLSVL.

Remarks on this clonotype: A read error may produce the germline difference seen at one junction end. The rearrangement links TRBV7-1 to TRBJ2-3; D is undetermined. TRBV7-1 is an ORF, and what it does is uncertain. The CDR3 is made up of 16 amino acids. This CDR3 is CASSSVSGGYTDTQYF. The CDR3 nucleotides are TGTGCCAGCAGCTCAGTGTCCGGCGGTTACACAGATACGCAGTATTTC.

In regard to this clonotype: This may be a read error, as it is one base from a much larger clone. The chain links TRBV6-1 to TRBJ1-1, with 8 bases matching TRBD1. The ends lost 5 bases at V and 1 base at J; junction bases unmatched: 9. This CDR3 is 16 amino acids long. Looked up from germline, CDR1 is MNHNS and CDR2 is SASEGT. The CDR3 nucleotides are TGTGCCAGCAGTCCCCCCCAGACAGGGGCGAACACTGAAGCTTTCTTT. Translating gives CASSPPQTGANTEAFF.

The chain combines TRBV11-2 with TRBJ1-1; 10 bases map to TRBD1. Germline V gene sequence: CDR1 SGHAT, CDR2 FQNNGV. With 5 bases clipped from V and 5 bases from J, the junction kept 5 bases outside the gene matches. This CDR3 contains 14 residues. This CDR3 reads CASSVGQGWTEAFF. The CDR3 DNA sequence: TGTGCCAGCAGCGTGGGACAGGGGTGGACTGAAGCTTTCTTT.

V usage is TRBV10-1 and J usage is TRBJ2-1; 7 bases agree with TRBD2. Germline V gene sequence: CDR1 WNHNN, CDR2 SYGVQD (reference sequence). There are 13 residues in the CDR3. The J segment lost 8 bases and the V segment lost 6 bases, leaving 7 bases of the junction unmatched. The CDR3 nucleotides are TGCGCCAGCAGGGGAGGGTGGGGGGATGAGCAGTTCTTC. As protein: CASRGGWGDEQFF.

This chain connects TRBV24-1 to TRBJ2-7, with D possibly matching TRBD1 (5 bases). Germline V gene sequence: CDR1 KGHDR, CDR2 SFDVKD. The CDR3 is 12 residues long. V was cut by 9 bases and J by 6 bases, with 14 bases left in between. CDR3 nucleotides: TGTGCCACCGGGGCCCCGGGCGGCGAGCAGTACTTC. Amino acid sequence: CATGAPGGEQYF.

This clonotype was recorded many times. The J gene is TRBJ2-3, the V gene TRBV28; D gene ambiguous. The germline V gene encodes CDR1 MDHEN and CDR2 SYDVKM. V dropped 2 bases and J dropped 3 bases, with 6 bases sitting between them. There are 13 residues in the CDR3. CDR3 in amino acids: CASSLKGTDTQYF. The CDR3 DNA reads TGTGCCAGCAGTTTAAAGGGTACAGATACGCAGTATTTT.

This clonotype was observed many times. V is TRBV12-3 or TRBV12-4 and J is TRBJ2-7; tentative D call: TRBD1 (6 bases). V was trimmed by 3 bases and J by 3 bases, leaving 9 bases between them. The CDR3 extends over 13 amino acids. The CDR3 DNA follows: TGTGCCAGCAGTTTTCTGGACAGCTACGAGCAGTACTTC. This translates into CASSFLDSYEQYF.

The CDR3 bases are TGTGCCATCAGGGGGACAGCGGATACGCAGTATTTT. It codes for CAIRGTADTQYF. The chain uses TRBV10-3 and TRBJ2-3, with 7 bases matching TRBD1. CDR1 and CDR2 (germline): ENHRY, SYGVKD. With V trimmed by 6 bases and J by 6 bases, 3 bases remained unmatched. The length of the CDR3 is 12 residues.